This TCR beta chain comes out of a study of T cell responses to AZD1222 COVID-19 vaccine. Per the germline V gene, CDR1 is MNHEY and CDR2 is SMNVEV (reference sequence). Trimming at V came to 7 bases and at J to 1 base, leaving 4 bases not matched to a gene. The CDR3 is 14 residues long. The repertoire was sequenced with immunoSEQ multiplex PCR; TCRdb's copy has only in-frame clones and lacks some. In the table there are a few hundred thousand clones, 80% to 95% of which are singletons. The sequenced sample was peripheral blood, obtained on day 0 of AZD1222 vaccination. The source is an adult in good health. The J gene is TRBJ1-1, the V gene TRBV27; 9 bases fit TRBD1. In DNA, the CDR3 is TGTGCCAGCAAATCGGGACAGGGGAACACTGAAGCTTTCTTT. Translation: CASKSGQGNTEAFF.